This TCR beta chain was identified during a study of blood T cell repertoires in COVID-19. Per the germline V gene, CDR1 is SGHAT and CDR2 is FQNNGV. The V end was cut by 3 bases, the J end by 4 bases, with 10 bases between. The CDR3 covers 14 residues. The data were produced by immunoSEQ multiplex PCR, yet TCRdb's version contains in-frame clones alone and is incomplete. The sample comprises roughly 150,000 clones, 80% of which are singletons, and around 3.7% rests with the top ten. This sequence originates from a woman in her sixties or seventies who had recovered from COVID-19. Source material: PBMCs or T cells enriched from blood (not recorded which). The J gene is TRBJ1-3, the V gene TRBV11-2; the D gene is possibly TRBD1 (6 bases). The CDR3 coding sequence is TGTGCCAGCAGCTTTCCAGGGACAGGAAACACCATATATTTT. Translating gives CASSFPGTGNTIYF.